Shown below are 28 T cell receptor beta chains from a single sample sequenced in a study of shared clonotypes between healthy human individuals. Only in-frame clones appear in the TCRdb table, and some are missing; sequencing was by immunoSEQ multiplex PCR. The table has over a million clones, roughly 96% seen once; the top ten hold 1% to 1.5%. Source material: naive CD4+ T cells sorted from blood. Indicated subset: CD45RA+ positively selected. The receptors were sampled from a man aged 30-40 years in good health.

The J gene is TRBJ2-1, the V gene TRBV5-1; 9 bases line up with TRBD2. The germline CDR1 and CDR2 sequences are SGHRS and YFSETQ. J lost 8 bases, V lost 1 base, and 10 bases had no gene match. CDR3 length equals 16 residues. CDR3 in amino acids: CASSLMASGAQDEQFF. The CDR3 nucleotides are TGCGCCAGCAGCTTGATGGCTAGCGGGGCCCAAGATGAGCAGTTCTTC. Looking up the rest from reference TRBV5-1 and TRBJ2-1 gives the full variable domain: KAGVTQTPRYLIKTRGQQVTLSCSPISGHRSVSWYQQTPGQGLQFLFEYFSETQRNKGNFPGRFSGRQFSNSRSEMNVSTLELGDSALYLCASSLMASGAQDEQFFGPGTRLTVL.

The V gene is TRBV18, the J gene TRBJ1-5, with D maybe TRBD1 (5 bases). The CDR3 has 13 amino acids. V was shortened by 4 bases and J by 6 bases, with 10 bases between the two germline ends. Germline CDR1 and CDR2: KGHSH and LQKENI. The CDR3 sequence: CASSLGRGQPQHF. CDR3 in DNA: TGTGCCAGCTCACTAGGAAGGGGTCAGCCCCAGCATTTT.

The chain joins TRBV9 to TRBJ2-3, with D tentatively TRBD1 or TRBD2 (5 bases each). Per germline, CDR1 SGDLS and CDR2 YYNGEE. This CDR3 is 14 amino acids long. Trimming left V 4 bases short and J 4 bases short, with 13 bases between. CDR3 coding DNA: TGTGCCAGCAGCTTTTGGGGGATCTCAGATACGCAGTATTTT. It is translated as CASSFWGISDTQYF.

The rearrangement joins TRBV28 to TRBJ2-7; the match to TRBD2 covers 9 bases. Trimming cost V 4 bases and J 2 bases; bases outside gene matches: 3. The CDR3 has 14 residues. CDR1 is MDHEN, CDR2 SYDVKM, per germline. The CDR3 is CASSSWTSAYEQYF. The CDR3 bases are TGTGCCAGCAGTTCATGGACTAGCGCCTACGAGCAGTACTTC.

The CDR3, as DNA: TGTGCCAGCAACGGAAGGCCAGGGGACACTGAAGCTTTCTTT. It encodes CASNGRPGDTEAFF. The rearrangement uses TRBV2 and TRBJ1-1, with a tentative D call TRBD1 (6 bases). The V gene lost 7 bases and the J gene lost 3 bases, with 15 bases spanning the gap. Germline values: CDR1 SNHLY, CDR2 FYNNEI. The CDR3 has 14 amino acids.

The J gene is TRBJ2-5, the V gene TRBV7-9; either TRBD1 or TRBD2 may supply D (5 bases each). Germline assignment: CDR1 SEHNR and CDR2 FQNEAQ (reference sequence). V was clipped by 5 bases and J by 3 bases, with 16 bases between them. The CDR3 spans 15 residues. The CDR3 is CASSARRDGKETQYF. Here the CDR3 DNA reads TGTGCCAGCAGCGCCCGCCGGGACGGAAAAGAGACCCAGTACTTC.

This clone has a handful of counts. The junction departs from the called germline gene at one end, perhaps through a read error. J is TRBJ1-1 and V is TRBV6-5; no reliable D call. Germline V CDR1 and CDR2: MNHEY, SVGAGI. This CDR3 comprises 13 residues. The CDR3 DNA is TGCGGGGTGGGAGCCTCAATTAGTACTGAAGCTTTCTTT. It specifies CGVGASISTEAFF.

The chain carries TRBV29-1 and TRBJ2-1, with D possibly being TRBD1 (6 bases). The CDR3 is 16 amino acids. V was cut by 1 base and J by 2 bases, with 15 bases left in between. The germline gives CDR1 SQVTM, CDR2 ANQGSEA. CDR3 region: CSVEGGTGRTYNEQFF. The CDR3, as DNA: TGCAGCGTTGAAGGAGGTACAGGGAGAACCTACAATGAGCAGTTCTTC.

The rearrangement joins TRBV19 to TRBJ1-4; 9 bases line up with TRBD1. After removal of 7 bases from V and 7 bases from J, the junction contained 10 bases not matched to a gene. Germline V CDR1 and CDR2: LNHDA, SQIVND (reference sequence). The length of the CDR3 is 15 residues. CDR3: CASINRGTGSEKLFF. The CDR3 DNA reads TGTGCCAGTATCAATCGCGGGACAGGGAGTGAAAAACTGTTTTTT.

The V call is TRBV6-1, the J call TRBJ1-1; D ambiguous. In germline, CDR1 is MNHNS, CDR2 SASEGT. This CDR3 has 9 amino acids. Trimming removed 4 bases from V and 10 bases from J, with 4 bases in between. CDR3 loop: CASSGGAFF. CDR3 bases: TGTGCCAGCAGTGGCGGAGCTTTCTTT.

The genes are TRBV29-1 and TRBJ1-1; D unresolved. Germline assignment: CDR1 SQVTM and CDR2 ANQGSEA. The CDR3 has 15 residues. Trimming removed 3 bases from V and 1 base from J, with 15 bases in between. The CDR3 reads CSVENLPGPNTEAFF. In DNA, the CDR3 is TGCAGCGTTGAGAATCTCCCAGGACCGAACACTGAAGCTTTCTTT.

The gene calls are TRBV29-1 and TRBJ2-5; unclear D gene. Trimming took 4 bases from V and 4 from J, leaving 16 bases between them. Germline V gene lookup returns CDR1 SQVTM and CDR2 ANQGSEA. CDR3 length: 14 amino acids. The DNA of the CDR3 is TGCAGCGTTGTTCCCTCGGTATTGGGAGAGACCCAGTACTTC. It specifies CSVVPSVLGETQYF.

The CDR3 here is CASSQRPTTSEKLFF. The CDR3 nucleotides are TGTGCCAGCAGCCAACGCCCGACGACAAGTGAAAAACTGTTTTTT. The chain joins TRBV6-6 to TRBJ1-4, with no clear D. The germline V and J ends were trimmed by 6 bases and 7 bases, with 18 bases remaining between them. The CDR3 runs to 15 residues. Germline lookup yields CDR1 MNHNY and CDR2 SVGAGI (reference sequence).

This clone has just one count. This chain uses TRBV28 with TRBJ2-7; the match to TRBD2 covers 13 bases. The CDR3 loop spans 18 amino acids. CDR1 MDHEN and CDR2 SYDVKM come from the germline V gene. Germline trimming cut 6 bases from V and 5 bases from J; bases unmatched to any gene: 16. The CDR3 DNA reads TGTGCCAGCAGAACAAAACTCTCTCGACTAGCGGGAGGTAACGAGCAGTACTTC. Translation gives CASRTKLSRLAGGNEQYF. The complete variable domain, with remaining parts taken from reference TRBV28 and TRBJ2-7, reads DVKVTQSSRYLVKRTGEKVFLECVQDMDHENMFWYRQDPGLGLRLIYFSYDVKMKEKGDIPEGYSVSREKKERFSLILESASTNQTSMYLCASRTKLSRLAGGNEQYFGPGTRLTVT.

J is TRBJ1-5 and V is TRBV7-6; D unresolved. The germline V gene encodes CDR1 SGHVS and CDR2 FNYEAQ. The CDR3 is 15 residues long. V lost 1 base and J lost 0, with 7 bases in between. In nucleotides, the CDR3 is TGTGCCAGCAGCTTAGTCGACAATAGCAATCAGCCCCAGCATTTT. Translating it yields CASSLVDNSNQPQHF.

The chain combines TRBV14 with TRBJ2-1; 7 nucleotides agree with TRBD2. V was pared by 0 bases and J by 11 bases, with 4 bases of the junction left unmatched. From germline, CDR1 is SGHDN and CDR2 FVKESK. CDR3 length equals 13 residues. The CDR3, as DNA: TGTGCCAGCAGCCAAGATATGCGGGAGAAGCAGTTCTTC. Protein: CASSQDMREKQFF. The full variable domain, completed using reference TRBV14 and TRBJ2-1, is EAGVTQFPSHSVIEKGQTVTLRCDPISGHDNLYWYRRVMGKEIKFLLHFVKESKQDESGMPNNRFLAERTGGTYSTLKVQPAELEDSGVYFCASSQDMREKQFFGPGTRLTVL.

The V call is TRBV10-3, the J call TRBJ1-1; perhaps TRBD1 as D (5 bases). V was clipped by 6 bases and J by 1 base, with 9 bases between them. CDR1 is ENHRY, CDR2 SYGVKD, per germline. The CDR3 consists of 13 residues. CDR3: CAISKGQNTEAFF. CDR3 DNA sequence: TGTGCCATCAGCAAAGGACAGAACACTGAAGCTTTCTTT.

J is TRBJ1-1 and V is TRBV28; D is unclear. The length of the CDR3 is 15 residues. Trimming shortened V by 5 bases and J by 3 bases, and 16 bases separated the two germline ends. Germline V gives CDR1 MDHEN, CDR2 SYDVKM. The CDR3 sequence: CASSPSDGWHTEAFF. CDR3 coding DNA: TGTGCCAGCAGTCCCTCTGATGGTTGGCACACTGAAGCTTTCTTT.

V gene TRBV7-3 combines with J gene TRBJ2-7; TRBD2 matches 7 bases. Germline V gene sequence: CDR1 SGHTA, CDR2 FQGTGA. Trimming cost V 2 bases and J 2 bases; bases outside gene matches: 3. The CDR3 is 14 amino acids. CDR3 in DNA: TGTGCCAGCAGCTTAGGGGGAGGGGCCTACGAGCAGTACTTC. Amino acids: CASSLGGGAYEQYF. Looking up the rest from reference TRBV7-3 and TRBJ2-7 gives the full variable domain: GAGVSQTPSNKVTEKGKYVELRCDPISGHTALYWYRQSLGQGPEFLIYFQGTGAADDSGLPNDRFFAVRPEGSVSTLKIQRTERGDSAVYLCASSLGGGAYEQYFGPGTRLTVT.

This sequence joins TRBV5-6 and TRBJ2-2; TRBD2 aligns across 10 bases. V gave up 4 bases and J gave up 0 bases; unmatched junction bases: 0. CDR1 is SGHDT, CDR2 YYEEEE, per germline. This CDR3 is built from 15 residues. The CDR3 sequence is CASSGLAANTGELFF. The CDR3 DNA reads as TGTGCCAGCAGCGGACTAGCGGCGAACACCGGGGAGCTGTTTTTT.

The chain uses TRBV2 and TRBJ2-1; the D gene could be TRBD1 or TRBD2 (5 bases each). The length of the CDR3 is 15 residues. V was shortened by 6 bases and J by 3 bases, with 15 bases between the two germline ends. In germline, CDR1 is SNHLY, CDR2 FYNNEI. The CDR3 region has the DNA TGTGCCAGCAGGGCTAGGGTGGGGGTCTACAATGAGCAGTTCTTC. It specifies CASRARVGVYNEQFF.

CDR3 coding DNA: TGTGCCAGTAGTATAGGTGCCCCCAGGCCCCAGCATTTT. It is translated as CASSIGAPRPQHF. The rearrangement uses TRBV19 and TRBJ1-5; D remains ambiguous. The germline V gene encodes CDR1 LNHDA and CDR2 SQIVND (reference sequence). The CDR3 extends over 13 amino acids. Between the trimmed V and J ends, which lost 1 base and 9 bases, there was a span of 10 bases.

The rearrangement joins TRBV7-2 to TRBJ1-3; TRBD1 matches 9 bases. Germline-derived CDR1 and CDR2 are SGHTA and FQGNSA. The CDR3 loop spans 16 amino acids. The J segment lost 4 bases and the V segment lost 0 bases, leaving 4 bases of the junction unmatched. The CDR3 region is CASSLATGGRGNTIYF. Written as DNA, the CDR3 is TGTGCCAGCAGCTTAGCGACAGGGGGAAGGGGAAACACCATATATTTT.

The gene calls are TRBV4-3 and TRBJ1-3; the D is unclear. This CDR3 is built from 14 residues. Per the germline V gene, CDR1 is LGHNA and CDR2 is YSLEER. V gave up 3 bases and J gave up 4 bases, with 10 bases separating them. The CDR3 loop reads CASSQTARGNTIYF. CDR3 coding DNA: TGCGCCAGCAGCCAGACTGCGAGGGGAAACACCATATATTTT.

This clone was counted a single time. CDR3 protein: CASSVAGLNNEQFF. The CDR3 DNA reads as TGCGCCAGCAGCGTCGCAGGGTTAAACAATGAGCAGTTCTTC. V gene TRBV5-1 combines with J gene TRBJ2-1, with D possibly matching TRBD1 (5 bases). CDR3 length: 14 amino acids. The V end was cut by 4 bases, the J end by 5 bases, with 13 bases between. Germline V CDR1 and CDR2: SGHRS, YFSETQ.

This chain links TRBV7-2 with TRBJ2-7; D gene unclear. From germline, CDR1 is SGHTA and CDR2 FQGNSA. This CDR3 spans 13 amino acids. V was shortened by 5 bases and J by 6 bases, with 14 bases between the two germline ends. The CDR3 is CASSRPDLAEQYF. CDR3 sequence (DNA): TGTGCCAGCAGCCGTCCAGACTTGGCCGAGCAGTACTTC.

The chain carries TRBV7-9 and TRBJ2-3; D is unclear. There are 16 residues in the CDR3. From germline, CDR1 is SEHNR and CDR2 FQNEAQ (reference sequence). Trimming took off 2 bases at V and 0 bases at J, with 12 bases between the two ends. The chain's CDR3 is CASSLIVTSSTDTQYF. In DNA, the CDR3 is TGTGCCAGCAGCTTAATTGTGACTTCTAGCACAGATACGCAGTATTTT.

The rearrangement joins TRBV5-4 to TRBJ2-2; 7 bases align to TRBD2. CDR3 length: 14 amino acids. The trim removed 3 bases at V and 4 bases at J, leaving 3 bases unmatched. The germline V gene has CDR1 SGHNT and CDR2 YYREEE (reference sequence). The CDR3 is CASSWDYRTGELFF. CDR3 nucleotide sequence: TGTGCCAGCAGCTGGGACTACCGCACCGGGGAGCTGTTTTTT.